Following are 25 T cell receptor beta chains from one sample sequenced in a study of siplizumab effects on memory and regulatory T cells. Profiled with immunoSEQ multiplex PCR; TCRdb holds only in-frame clones, not every one. This sample carries approximately 100,000 clones, about 95% of them seen once, and the ten largest clones take around 0.6%. The sample comprised Tregs sorted from blood. These receptors were obtained from a human donor in good health.

The chain links TRBV5-1 to TRBJ2-6; D is uncertain. Germline lookup yields CDR1 SGHRS and CDR2 YFSETQ. CDR3 size: 13 residues. V was trimmed by 4 bases and J by 0 bases, leaving 2 bases between them. The CDR3 coding sequence is TGCGCCAGCAGCCCCTCTGGGGCCAACGTCCTGACTTTC. This translates into CASSPSGANVLTF.

A single count supports this clone. The chain joins TRBV6-6 to TRBJ2-7; D may be TRBD2 (5 bases). Germline CDR1 is MNHNY and CDR2 is SVGAGI (reference sequence). V lost 5 bases, J lost 3 bases, and 17 bases lay in between. The CDR3 sequence is 15 residues long. CDR3 DNA sequence: TGTGCCAGCAGTGCCCCTAAACCGGCGGGCTACGAGCAGTACTTC. It specifies CASSAPKPAGYEQYF.

This rearrangement joins TRBV5-4 to TRBJ2-7, with D possibly being TRBD1 or TRBD2 (5 bases each). Per the germline V gene, CDR1 is SGHNT and CDR2 is YYREEE (reference sequence). The CDR3 has 14 amino acids. Trimming took off 2 bases at V and 0 bases at J, with 9 bases between the two ends. The CDR3 loop reads CASSFRDPSYEQYF. CDR3 DNA sequence: TGTGCCAGCAGCTTTAGGGACCCCTCCTACGAGCAGTACTTC.

The rearrangement uses TRBV5-5 and TRBJ1-2, with D tentatively TRBD1 (5 bases). V was trimmed by 5 bases and J by 6 bases, leaving 17 bases between them. This CDR3 is built from 14 residues. Per germline, CDR1 SGHKS and CDR2 YYEKEE (reference sequence). The CDR3 nucleotides are TGTGCCAGCAGTTTGTCAGGGACGAGCCATGGCTACACCTTC. Protein product: CASSLSGTSHGYTF.

In this sample, this clone turned up once. The V call is TRBV2, the J call TRBJ2-7; D is perhaps TRBD1 (6 bases). CDR1 SNHLY and CDR2 FYNNEI come from the germline V gene. The CDR3 has 15 amino acids. Trimming pared 3 bases from V and 3 bases from J, leaving 15 bases between. Here the CDR3 reads CASSEGASWGYEQYF. The CDR3 DNA is TGTGCCAGCAGTGAGGGGGCTTCTTGGGGCTACGAGCAGTACTTC. Looking up the rest from reference TRBV2 and TRBJ2-7 gives the full variable domain: EPEVTQTPSHQVTQMGQEVILRCVPISNHLYFYWYRQILGQKVEFLVSFYNNEISEKSEIFDDQFSVERPDGSNFTLKIRSTKLEDSAMYFCASSEGASWGYEQYFGPGTRLTVT.

The rearrangement links TRBV5-4 to TRBJ2-1; D is ambiguous. V dropped 3 bases and J dropped 7 bases, with 14 bases sitting between them. CDR1 is SGHNT, CDR2 YYREEE, per germline (reference sequence). This CDR3 has 14 amino acids. The CDR3 reads CASSSQQKLNEQFF. As DNA, the CDR3 is TGTGCCAGCAGCTCTCAACAGAAATTAAATGAGCAGTTCTTC.

The chain couples TRBV28 to TRBJ2-1; perhaps TRBD2 as D (5 bases). Trimming removed 6 bases at V and 8 bases at J, with 11 bases between. Germline lookup yields CDR1 MDHEN and CDR2 SYDVKM. The CDR3 runs to 12 residues. The CDR3 DNA reads TGTGCCAGCAGCTCTACTAGTTATGAGCAGTTCTTC. Protein product: CASSSTSYEQFF.

J is TRBJ1-5 and V is TRBV6-1; D ambiguous. Trimming cost V 8 bases and J 11 bases, with 19 bases left between them. The CDR3 covers 13 residues. Germline V gives CDR1 MNHNS, CDR2 SASEGT. CDR3 sequence (DNA): TGTGCCAGCGCTAGCGGAACGATGGTAGCCCAGCATTTT. Protein sequence: CASASGTMVAQHF.

The chain couples TRBV19 to TRBJ1-5; D unclear. The CDR3 is 14 amino acids. CDR1 and CDR2 (germline): LNHDA, SQIVND (reference sequence). The V end lost 5 bases, the J end lost 3 bases, and 11 bases lay between the germline ends. The CDR3 DNA reads as TGTGCCAGTAGTTCTCAGGTTTACAATCAGCCCCAGCATTTT. Its protein is CASSSQVYNQPQHF.

This chain connects TRBV19 to TRBJ1-1, with unresolved D. V was shortened by 3 bases and J by 1 base, with 15 bases between the two germline ends. The length of the CDR3 is 16 residues. The V gene's germline CDR1 is LNHDA and CDR2 SQIVND (reference sequence). The CDR3 DNA sequence: TGTGCCAGTAGTATTGGGTCACAGAGGTGGAACACTGAAGCTTTCTTT. This codes for CASSIGSQRWNTEAFF.

The V and J genes are TRBV5-7 and TRBJ1-2; D is undetermined. TRBV5-7 carries the ORF label, with uncertain function. This CDR3 comprises 15 residues. Trimming pared 4 bases from V and 0 bases from J, leaving 13 bases between. The CDR3 bases are TGTGCCAGCAGCCCCGGACGGAGAGCTAACTATGGCTACACCTTC. Translating gives CASSPGRRANYGYTF.

The genes are TRBV5-4 and TRBJ2-3; D is uncertain. The V gene's germline CDR1 is SGHNT and CDR2 YYREEE (reference sequence). Trimming cost V 4 bases and J 1 base, with 10 bases left between them. The length of the CDR3 is 14 residues. CDR3 sequence (DNA): TGTGCCAGCAGCCCACGGCCACGCACAGATACGCAGTATTTT. Amino acids: CASSPRPRTDTQYF.

The chain uses TRBV5-1 and TRBJ1-1; tentative D call: TRBD1 (5 bases). V lost 4 bases and J lost 1, with 14 bases in between. The CDR3 extends over 15 amino acids. Looked up from germline, CDR1 is SGHRS and CDR2 is YFSETQ. In DNA, the CDR3 is TGCGCCAGCAGCCCCAACCAGGGAAGGAACACTGAAGCTTTCTTT. Its translation is CASSPNQGRNTEAFF.

The chain has TRBV7-9 and TRBJ2-1; D assignment may be TRBD1 or TRBD2 (7 bases each). The CDR3 covers 15 residues. Germline loops: CDR1 SEHNR, CDR2 FQNEAQ (reference sequence). Trimming cost V 3 bases and J 3 bases, with 12 bases left between them. The CDR3 nucleotides read TGTGCCAGCAGCTTGGGAGGGGGCTTCTACAATGAGCAGTTCTTC. Residues: CASSLGGGFYNEQFF.

The chain couples TRBV10-3 to TRBJ2-2; no reliable D call. This CDR3 has 12 amino acids. Trimming removed 8 bases at V and 5 bases at J, with 9 bases between. Germline assignment: CDR1 ENHRY and CDR2 SYGVKD. The CDR3 here is CAIAGSTGELFF. In nucleotides, the CDR3 is TGTGCCATCGCTGGTTCGACCGGGGAGCTGTTTTTT.

V gene TRBV4-1 combines with J gene TRBJ2-4, with a tentative D call TRBD1 (6 bases). Germline lookup yields CDR1 MGHRA and CDR2 YSYEKL. This CDR3 region has 16 residues. V lost 0 bases and J lost 7, with 16 bases in between. In DNA, the CDR3 is TGCGCCAGCAGCCAAGAGGTCAGCGTGAGGGGGAACATTCAGTACTTC. This encodes CASSQEVSVRGNIQYF.

The chain links TRBV28 to TRBJ1-5, with D maybe TRBD1 (5 bases). Looked up from germline, CDR1 is MDHEN and CDR2 is SYDVKM. The CDR3 is 16 residues long. V was pared by 3 bases and J by 6 bases, with 18 bases between. CDR3 residues: CASSFAVARGFQPQHF. The CDR3 nucleotides are TGTGCCAGCAGTTTTGCAGTGGCGCGGGGGTTTCAGCCCCAGCATTTT.

The gene calls are TRBV7-3 and TRBJ1-1; D uncertain. Germline CDR1 SGHTA, CDR2 FQGTGA. V lost 0 bases and J 1 base, leaving 3 bases between the germline ends. This CDR3 region has 13 residues. CDR3 in amino acids: CASSLTQNTEAFF. CDR3 DNA sequence: TGTGCCAGCAGCTTAACGCAGAACACTGAAGCTTTCTTT.

The chain couples TRBV11-3 to TRBJ2-7, with D possibly matching TRBD1 (5 bases). The V gene lost 5 bases and the J gene lost 3 bases, with 14 bases spanning the gap. The CDR3 length is 14 residues. Germline V gene lookup returns CDR1 SGHNT and CDR2 YENEEA. The CDR3 DNA reads as TGTGCCAGCAGCCGCGATGGACACCTCTACGAGCAGTACTTC. Encoded protein: CASSRDGHLYEQYF.

The chain employs TRBV19 and TRBJ2-4, with a possible D match to TRBD1 (7 bases). V lost 1 base to trimming and J lost 7 bases, with 14 bases between them. Germline V CDR1 and CDR2: LNHDA, SQIVND (reference sequence). The CDR3 runs to 15 residues. CDR3 loop: CASSIGQGAGNIQYF. The CDR3, as DNA: TGTGCCAGTAGTATAGGACAGGGTGCGGGGAACATTCAGTACTTC.

The gene calls are TRBV5-1 and TRBJ1-1; D not certain. The V end was cut by 3 bases, the J end by 4 bases, with 13 bases between. The CDR3 loop spans 14 amino acids. Germline V lookup: CDR1 SGHRS, CDR2 YFSETQ. DNA of the CDR3: TGCGCCAGCAGCTCCCAACGCGGGGTCACTGAAGCTTTCTTT. Its translation is CASSSQRGVTEAFF.

V usage is TRBV15 and J usage is TRBJ1-1, with D maybe TRBD1 (6 bases). This CDR3 spans 13 amino acids. V was cut by 0 bases and J by 6 bases, with 8 bases left in between. The germline V gene encodes CDR1 LNHNV and CDR2 YYDKDF (reference sequence). CDR3 sequence reads: CATSRDWTAEAFF. CDR3 nucleotide sequence: TGTGCCACCAGCAGAGATTGGACAGCTGAAGCTTTCTTT.

In nucleotides, the CDR3 is TGCGCCAGCAGCTTGGCCCCGGGACCACAGCAGTTCTTC. Its translation is CASSLAPGPQQFF. This chain uses TRBV5-1 with TRBJ2-1; D is tentatively TRBD1 or TRBD2 (5 bases each). Trimming took 0 bases from V and 11 from J, leaving 12 bases between them. The germline CDR1 and CDR2 sequences are SGHRS and YFSETQ. The CDR3 runs to 13 residues.

This chain connects TRBV5-4 to TRBJ2-2; D is perhaps TRBD2 (6 bases). This CDR3 contains 16 residues. Between the trimmed V and J ends, which lost 0 bases and 4 bases, there was a span of 13 bases. Germline CDR1 and CDR2: SGHNT and YYREEE (reference sequence). The CDR3 coding sequence is TGTGCCAGCAGCTTGGGCCGGACCGGGGGCACCGGGGAGCTGTTTTTT. It translates to CASSLGRTGGTGELFF.

CDR3 nucleotide sequence: TGTGCCAGTAGTAAACCTATTCTGGGGACTCATAACTCCTACAATGAGCAGTTCTTC. Residues: CASSKPILGTHNSYNEQFF. This chain connects TRBV19 to TRBJ2-1; TRBD2 is a possible D gene (6 bases). The CDR3 extends over 19 amino acids. Germline loops: CDR1 LNHDA, CDR2 SQIVND (reference sequence). V lost 4 bases and J 0 bases, leaving 22 bases between the germline ends. The full variable domain, with the rest looked up from reference TRBV19 and TRBJ2-1, is DGGITQSPKYLFRKEGQNVTLSCEQNLNHDAMYWYRQDPGQGLRLIYYSQIVNDFQKGDIAEGYSVSREKKESFPLTVTSAQKNPTAFYLCASSKPILGTHNSYNEQFFGPGTRLTVL.